The next 10 T cell receptor beta chains were all read from a single sample in a study of CD8 T cells in ankylosing spondylitis. Using its own MiXCR run on the 5' RACE reads, TCRdb lists one record per CDR3 protein. The sample has roughly 670,000 distinct CDR3 sequences; roughly 19% are singletons. No antigens are known for them. Study findings and constraints: Roughly eight highly homologous variants made up a TCR beta motif that seemed to typify ankylosing spondylitis blood.

Sequencing was performed on blood, either unsorted or a sorted T cell fraction (not recorded which). The source of these receptors is a male donor with ankylosing spondylitis.

The chain carries TRBV12-3 or TRBV12-4 and TRBJ1-5; TRBD1 might be the D (5 bases). Trimming took 8 bases from V and 3 from J, leaving 14 bases between them. The CDR3 extends over 14 amino acids. CDR3 nucleotides: TGTGCCAGCGGTGCTGGACACTTCAATCAGCCCCAGCATTTT. Translation gives CASGAGHFNQPQHF.

This clonotype was detected only a few times. CDR3: CATSQGRGEKLFF. CDR3 nucleotides: TGCGCCACCTCACAGGGAAGGGGTGAAAAACTGTTTTTT. The chain recombines TRBV5-1 with TRBJ1-4, with D possibly matching TRBD1 (6 bases). The CDR3 spans 13 residues. Germline values: CDR1 SGHRS, CDR2 YFSETQ. The V gene lost 9 bases and the J gene lost 7 bases, with 16 bases spanning the gap.

This clonotype was seen more than once but under ten times. The rearrangement joins TRBV24-1 to TRBJ2-6; D is unclear. CDR1 KGHDR and CDR2 SFDVKD come from the germline V gene. V lost 2 bases, J lost 0 bases, and 13 bases lay in between. The CDR3 is made up of 18 amino acids. The CDR3 DNA reads TGTGCCACCAGTGATTCTGGGCGGTTCAGCTCTGGGGCCAACGTCCTGACTTTC. Its protein product is CATSDSGRFSSGANVLTF.

This sequence joins TRBV13 and TRBJ2-7, with TRBD1 matching over 7 bases. The trim removed 7 bases at V and 2 bases at J, leaving 8 bases unmatched. Germline assignment: CDR1 PRHDT and CDR2 FYEKMQ (reference sequence). The CDR3 has 14 residues. The CDR3 loop is CASNTRDRAYEQYF. In DNA, the CDR3 is TGTGCCAGCAACACAAGGGACAGAGCCTACGAGCAGTACTTC.

This clonotype was seen a few times. The V call is TRBV7-2, the J call TRBJ1-4, with D uncertain. V lost 0 bases and J 7 bases, leaving 12 bases between the germline ends. The CDR3 consists of 15 residues. Germline V gives CDR1 SGHTA, CDR2 FQGNSA. CDR3 nucleotide sequence: TGTGCCAGCAGCTTAGCGGGCAGGAGAGTTGAAAAACTGTTTTTT. It specifies CASSLAGRRVEKLFF.

This clonotype has at least ten counts. The chain uses TRBV12-5 and TRBJ2-3; D possibly corresponds to TRBD2 (5 bases). Per germline, CDR1 LGHNT and CDR2 FRNRAP. The CDR3 length is 13 residues. Trimming removed 5 bases from V and 2 bases from J, with 8 bases in between. In DNA form, the CDR3 reads TGTGCTAGTGGTCAGCGGTTCACAGATACGCAGTATTTT. Translated, it gives CASGQRFTDTQYF.

V usage is TRBV12-3 or TRBV12-4 and J usage is TRBJ2-1; 9 bases fit TRBD2. The CDR3 extends over 14 amino acids. V was clipped by 5 bases and J by 8 bases; unmatched bases: 7. For the CDR3, the DNA is TGTGCCAGCAGTGGGATGGCGGGAGGGGATGAGCAGTTCTTC. It is translated as CASSGMAGGDEQFF.

The genes are TRBV27 and TRBJ2-3; possible D gene TRBD1, 6 bases. Germline CDR1 MNHEY, CDR2 SMNVEV (reference sequence). The CDR3 is 17 residues long. The V end was cut by 7 bases, the J end by 0 bases, with 20 bases between. CDR3 residues: CASKLYNRAISTDTQYF. Here the CDR3 DNA reads TGTGCCAGCAAGTTGTATAACAGGGCAATCAGCACAGATACGCAGTATTTT.

The V gene is TRBV13, the J gene TRBJ2-3; tentative D call: TRBD2 (5 bases). Germline CDR1 is PRHDT and CDR2 is FYEKMQ (reference sequence). The CDR3 length is 16 residues. Trimming stripped 3 bases from V and 8 bases from J, with 21 bases between. The DNA for the CDR3 is TGTGCCAGCAGCTTGGAAGGGAGCCTAGCTACTTTTACGCAGTATTTT. It specifies CASSLEGSLATFTQYF.

The CDR3 loop reads CASSKDYSGYSYNEQFF. The CDR3 DNA reads as TGTGCCAGCAGCAAGGACTACAGCGGATACTCCTACAATGAGCAGTTCTTC. The chain links TRBV27 to TRBJ2-1; tentative D call: TRBD2 (6 bases). With 6 bases removed from V and 0 bases from J, the gap between germline ends came to 18 bases. CDR1 and CDR2 (germline): MNHEY, SMNVEV (reference sequence). The CDR3 spans 17 residues.